Each of the 24 T cell receptor beta chains below was sequenced from the same sample in a study of blood T cell repertoires in COVID-19. Generated by immunoSEQ multiplex PCR, the TCRdb table keeps only in-frame clones and is missing some. The sample lists over 250,000 clones; approximately 85% were seen once. Sequenced sample: peripheral blood. The receptor source for this set is a woman in her 70s with acute or convalescent COVID-19.

The CDR3 protein is CASSPGLAGRQETQYF. The CDR3, as DNA: TGCGCCAGCAGCCCCGGACTAGCGGGGAGACAAGAGACCCAGTACTTC. The rearrangement links TRBV5-1 to TRBJ2-5; 12 positions match TRBD2. J was trimmed by 2 bases and V by 4 bases; bases with no gene match: 6. CDR3 size: 16 residues. CDR1 is SGHRS and CDR2 is YFSETQ in the germline V gene. The whole variable domain, filled in from reference TRBV5-1 and TRBJ2-5, reads KAGVTQTPRYLIKTRGQQVTLSCSPISGHRSVSWYQQTPGQGLQFLFEYFSETQRNKGNFPGRFSGRQFSNSRSEMNVSTLELGDSALYLCASSPGLAGRQETQYFGPGTRLLVL.

A single count supports this clone. V is TRBV6-5 and J is TRBJ2-2, with a weak D call TRBD1 (6 bases). The CDR3 contains 13 residues. Germline V gives CDR1 MNHEY, CDR2 SVGAGI. Trimming removed 7 bases from V and 6 bases from J, with 12 bases in between. As DNA, the CDR3 is TGTGCCAGCACCAAAGACAGGCCCGGGGAGCTGTTTTTT. The encoded protein is CASTKDRPGELFF.

This chain uses TRBV24-1 with TRBJ2-2, with TRBD2 matching 7 bases. Losses at the gene ends were 5 bases for V and 6 bases for J; bases not matched to a gene: 5. This CDR3 is built from 14 residues. Germline lookup yields CDR1 KGHDR and CDR2 SFDVKD. As DNA, the CDR3 is TGTGCCACCAGTGGGCCCGCGGGGGCCGGGGAGCTGTTTTTT. This sequence encodes CATSGPAGAGELFF.

This clone showed up just once. The chain combines TRBV3-1 (or the pseudogene TRBV3-2) with TRBJ1-6; TRBD1 matches 7 bases. The CDR3 has 16 amino acids. Trimming took 3 bases from V and 7 from J; bases not matched to a gene: 9. Germline CDR1 reads LGHDT; CDR2 reads YNNKEL (reference sequence). The CDR3: CASSHYGTAKNSPLHF. DNA of the CDR3: TGTGCCAGCAGCCACTATGGGACAGCCAAGAATTCACCCCTCCACTTT.

The genes are TRBV6-1 and TRBJ1-2; TRBD1 is a possible D gene (5 bases). Trimming left V 3 bases short and J 9 bases short, with 20 bases between. From germline, CDR1 is MNHNS and CDR2 SASEGT. This CDR3 has 15 amino acids. This CDR3 is CASSDVGGVDSSYTF. The CDR3 DNA follows: TGTGCCAGCAGTGATGTGGGAGGGGTGGATTCGAGCTACACCTTC.

With regard to this clone: Other DNA sequences within the sample encode an identical CDR3. The J gene is TRBJ1-1, the V gene TRBV27; a possible D gene is TRBD1 (5 bases). V lost 6 bases to trimming and J lost 0 bases, with 5 bases between them. This CDR3 is built from 12 residues. Germline V gene sequence: CDR1 MNHEY, CDR2 SMNVEV (reference sequence). DNA of the CDR3: TGTGCCAGCAGGACAGTGAACACTGAAGCTTTCTTT. The encoded protein is CASRTVNTEAFF.

This chain uses TRBV27 with TRBJ2-4; no definite D call. The V end was cut by 6 bases, the J end by 0 bases, with 6 bases between. The CDR3 is 13 residues long. Germline V gene lookup returns CDR1 MNHEY and CDR2 SMNVEV (reference sequence). The CDR3 DNA reads as TGTGCCAGCAGGGCCCTAGCCAAAAACATTCAGTACTTC. This encodes CASRALAKNIQYF.

The CDR3 coding sequence is TGTGCCAGCAGCCCCCGGGGGACTAGCGGGGGTGACAATGAGCAGTTCTTC. It specifies CASSPRGTSGGDNEQFF. The rearrangement joins TRBV11-3 to TRBJ2-1; 14 nucleotides line up with TRBD2. CDR1 and CDR2 from the germline V gene are SGHNT and YENEEA. The CDR3 is made up of 17 amino acids. J lost 5 bases, V lost 5 bases, and 8 bases had no gene match.

The count of this clone is one. J is TRBJ1-3 and V is TRBV9; D is undetermined. Germline V lookup: CDR1 SGDLS, CDR2 YYNGEE. The CDR3 consists of 16 residues. The V end lost 1 base, the J end lost 2 bases, and 13 bases lay between the germline ends. CDR3 amino acids: CASSVSPGDTGNTIYF. The CDR3, as DNA: TGTGCCAGCAGCGTAAGTCCCGGAGATACTGGAAACACCATATATTTT.

The chain uses TRBV6-6 and TRBJ2-1, with 11 bases fitting TRBD2. The CDR3 spans 17 residues. After removal of 5 bases from V and 9 bases from J, the junction contained 15 bases not matched to a gene. Germline CDR1 MNHNY, CDR2 SVGAGI (reference sequence). CDR3: CASSPQLVAGGLGEQFF. For the CDR3, the DNA is TGTGCCAGCAGTCCCCAGTTGGTAGCGGGGGGGCTCGGTGAGCAGTTCTTC.

The rearrangement links TRBV7-8 to TRBJ2-3; tentatively, D is TRBD2 (5 bases). Between the trimmed V and J ends, which lost 3 bases and 5 bases, there was a span of 15 bases. In germline, CDR1 is SGHVS, CDR2 FQNEAQ. This CDR3 comprises 15 residues. CDR3 sequence (DNA): TGTGCCAGCAGCTTGGTAGACATCGAGGGAGATACGCAGTATTTT. It encodes CASSLVDIEGDTQYF.

Regarding this clone: This sample also contains other DNA sequences that code for the same CDR3. This chain joins TRBV30 and TRBJ1-2; tentatively, D is TRBD1 (5 bases). From germline, CDR1 is GTSNPN and CDR2 SVGIG (reference sequence). The length of the CDR3 is 11 residues. CDR3 in amino acids: CATGVGGGYTF. CDR3 nucleotides: TGTGCGACTGGAGTCGGGGGAGGCTACACCTTC.

The CDR3 protein is CASSYGREHSNQPQHF. CDR3 in DNA: TGTGCCAGCAGTTACGGACGGGAGCATAGCAATCAGCCCCAGCATTTT. This sequence joins TRBV6-6 and TRBJ1-5; D uncertain. V was shortened by 2 bases and J by 0 bases, with 11 bases between the two germline ends. Germline V gene data show CDR1 as MNHNY and CDR2 as SVGAGI (reference sequence). The length of the CDR3 is 16 residues.

V and J are TRBV30 and TRBJ1-5; TRBD1 matches 10 bases. V lost 6 bases and J lost 2; bases outside the gene matches: 4. The CDR3 extends over 14 amino acids. The germline CDR1 and CDR2 sequences are GTSNPN and SVGIG (reference sequence). The CDR3, as DNA: TGTGCCTGCCGGGACAGGGGACGCAATCAGCCCCAGCATTTT. It codes for CACRDRGRNQPQHF.

The chain combines TRBV4-2 with TRBJ2-1; 7 bases are a match to TRBD2. Per germline, CDR1 LGHNA and CDR2 YNFKEQ. The CDR3 contains 16 residues. V lost 0 bases to trimming and J lost 3 bases; unmatched junction nucleotides: 5. The CDR3 nucleotides read TGTGCCAGCAGCCAAGATCCAGCGGGGAACTACAATGAGCAGTTCTTC. Encoded protein: CASSQDPAGNYNEQFF.

The chain is built from TRBV14 and TRBJ1-3; D possibly corresponds to TRBD1 (6 bases). Germline-derived CDR1 and CDR2 are SGHDN and FVKESK. V lost 0 bases to trimming and J lost 5 bases, with 11 bases between them. CDR3 length equals 15 residues. The CDR3 spells CASSQDGGLRNTIYF. CDR3 sequence (DNA): TGTGCCAGCAGCCAAGACGGGGGGCTGAGAAACACCATATATTTT.

This clone was counted between two and nine times. CDR3 DNA: TGTGCCAGCAGCTTGGTTCCAGGGGGGTACGAGCAGTACTTC. This translates into CASSLVPGGYEQYF. The chain joins TRBV5-5 to TRBJ2-7, with D maybe TRBD1 (7 bases). Per the germline V gene, CDR1 is SGHKS and CDR2 is YYEKEE (reference sequence). The CDR3 is 14 residues long. Trimming removed 0 bases at V and 4 bases at J, with 11 bases between.

J is TRBJ2-7 and V is TRBV20-1; perhaps TRBD1 as D (6 bases). The germline V gene encodes CDR1 DFQATT and CDR2 SNEGSKA (reference sequence). The CDR3 has 11 amino acids. The CDR3 DNA reads TGCGCCGCAGGGGCTTCGTACGAGCAGTACTTC. It encodes CAAGASYEQYF.

This clone occurred a few times. V and J are TRBV3-1 (or the pseudogene TRBV3-2) and TRBJ1-6; D gene unclear. Germline CDR1 LGHDT, CDR2 YNNKEL (reference sequence). The CDR3 extends over 14 amino acids. V was shortened by 0 bases and J by 14 bases, with 14 bases between the two germline ends. CDR3 nucleotides: TGTGCCAGCAGCCAAGATCCGGGTATCGGTACCCTCCACTTT. The encoded protein is CASSQDPGIGTLHF.

The V gene is TRBV4-1, the J gene TRBJ1-6, with D unclear. V dropped 4 bases and J dropped 16 bases, with 14 bases sitting between them. Germline CDR1 reads MGHRA; CDR2 reads YSYEKL. The length of the CDR3 is 12 residues. For the CDR3, the DNA is TGCGCCAGCAGCCCCGTCGCCGGTCAACTCCACTTT. Translation: CASSPVAGQLHF.

This clone appeared a single time. The genes are TRBV29-1 and TRBJ1-3; D is uncertain. The V gene's germline CDR1 is SQVTM and CDR2 ANQGSEA. V lost 8 bases, J lost 2 bases, and 13 bases lay in between. CDR3 length: 13 residues. The CDR3 spells CSYLRGTGNTIYF. The CDR3 DNA sequence: TGCAGCTACCTTCGAGGAACTGGAAACACCATATATTTT.

The J gene is TRBJ2-1, the V gene TRBV10-3; 13 bases map to TRBD2. The V and J ends lost 9 bases and 7 bases, in that order; junction bases with no gene match: 3. Looked up from germline, CDR1 is ENHRY and CDR2 is SYGVKD. The CDR3 runs 13 residues. CDR3 sequence (DNA): TGTGCCATGAGACTAGCGGGGGGAAATGAGCAGTTCTTC. This codes for CAMRLAGGNEQFF.

The V and J genes are TRBV3-1 (or the pseudogene TRBV3-2) and TRBJ2-5; 8 bases map to TRBD2. Trimming cost V 1 base and J 3 bases; bases outside gene matches: 13. Germline CDR1 and CDR2: LGHDT and YNNKEL (reference sequence). This CDR3 has 18 amino acids. The CDR3 bases are TGTGCCAGCAGCCAAGTCCCTCCGGGGCTAGCGGGCAAAGAGACCCAGTACTTC. Translation: CASSQVPPGLAGKETQYF.

This sequence joins TRBV5-4 and TRBJ1-1, with D perhaps TRBD1 (6 bases). Deletions cut 0 bases from V and 2 bases from J, with 11 bases between. CDR3 size: 15 residues. Germline CDR1 reads SGHNT; CDR2 reads YYREEE (reference sequence). CDR3 nucleotides: TGTGCCAGCAGCTTGGCCGGGACACCCAACACTGAAGCTTTCTTT. Protein: CASSLAGTPNTEAFF.